One TCR beta chain is described in this entry. The data were taken from a study of blood T cell repertoires in COVID-19. Study background: Nucleic acid was either cDNA or gDNA, and it came from T cells, B-cell-depleted T cells, or PBMCs.

Followed longitudinally, the Seattle patients had been enrolled during active infection. This CDR3 region has 16 residues. The germline V and J ends were trimmed by 4 bases and 0 bases, with 10 bases remaining between them. Per the germline V gene, CDR1 is MNHEY and CDR2 is SMNVEV (reference sequence). In the authors' workflow: Nucleated cell counts were estimated from reference gene primer amplification. TCRdb's table, derived via immunoSEQ multiplex PCR, lists solely in-frame clones and lacks some. The V and J calls and the clone size are those of that table, but D and trimming were determined from the DNA. The table shows some 73,000 clones, with 75% to 90% occurring only once.

Sequencing used peripheral blood. This sequence was found in a man older than 75 with COVID-19, enrolled during active disease. V is TRBV27 and J is TRBJ1-6; D is unclear. CDR3 protein: CASSSGMRSYNSPLHF. DNA for the CDR3: TGTGCCAGCAGTTCGGGAATGCGCTCCTATAATTCACCCCTCCACTTT.